The T cell receptor beta chain described here comes from a study of T cells in narcolepsy. Details on this clone: Its antigen is unknown.

Assay: immunoSEQ multiplex PCR; the TCRdb copy retains only in-frame clones and omits some. The data contain over 25,000 clones, approximately 80% of them singletons. General study results and limits: Some memory CD4+ repertoires had no autoreactive clone sequences. Autoreactive HCRT-specific and TRIB2-specific clonotypes were marked in same-patient CSF-versus-blood CD4+ comparisons. Reportedly, autoreactive clonotypes were serially detected in patients' blood but not controls'.

Between the trimmed V and J ends, which lost 7 bases and 1 base, there was a span of 17 bases. The germline V gene encodes CDR1 LGHNA and CDR2 YNFKEQ. CDR3 length: 16 residues. This chain joins TRBV4-2 and TRBJ2-4; a weak D match, TRBD2 (5 bases). The sequenced sample was CD45RA- memory CD4+ T cells from PBMCs. This TCR came from a human donor with narcolepsy. The DNA for the CDR3 is TGTGCCAGCAACCCAAACCCTACGGGGGCCAAAAACATTCAGTACTTC. It yields the protein CASNPNPTGAKNIQYF.